These T cell receptor beta chains were read from a single sample in a study of PD-1 and CTLA-4 blockade in melanoma. TCRdb's copy holds only in-frame clones and misses some; the assay was immunoSEQ multiplex PCR. This table holds approximately 33,000 clones, under 95% found once. This specimen consisted of CD8+ T cells from peripheral blood, obtained from a patient given anti-PD-1 treatment. The origin of the receptors is a human donor with melanoma. Each CDR3 is given with its conserved first and last residue. The D gene is left open where the match is weak. Clone size is shown for a subset of rows, as once, few, many or a class of expanded clone.

clone_size: -; j_call: TRBJ2-7; d_call: -; v_call: TRBV4-1; cdr3_aa: CASSQESEQYF; cdr3_nt: TGCGCCAGCAGCCAAGAGAGCGAGCAGTACTTC
clone_size: -; j_call: TRBJ2-1; d_call: -; v_call: TRBV9; cdr3_aa: CASSAMGLTSSYNEQFF; cdr3_nt: TGTGCCAGCAGCGCTATGGGACTCACGAGCTCCTACAATGAGCAGTTCTTC
clone_size: -; j_call: TRBJ2-1; d_call: TRBD2; v_call: TRBV7-7; cdr3_aa: CASSPTASGGYNEQFF; cdr3_nt: TGTGCTAGCAGCCCGACGGCTAGCGGGGGCTACAATGAGCAGTTCTTC
clone_size: -; j_call: TRBJ2-1; d_call: TRBD1; v_call: TRBV7-6; cdr3_aa: CASSFSGQGSNEQFF; cdr3_nt: TGTGCCAGCAGCTTTAGCGGACAGGGGTCCAATGAGCAGTTCTTC
clone_size: -; j_call: TRBJ2-2; d_call: TRBD2; v_call: TRBV27; cdr3_aa: CASSSTTSGGNTGELFF; cdr3_nt: TGTGCCAGCAGTTCAACTACTAGCGGGGGTAACACCGGGGAGCTGTTTTTT
clone_size: -; j_call: TRBJ2-7; d_call: -; v_call: TRBV27; cdr3_aa: CASSITGIYYEQYF; cdr3_nt: TGTGCCAGCTCAATCACGGGGATCTACTACGAGCAGTACTTC
clone_size: -; j_call: TRBJ2-1; d_call: TRBD2; v_call: TRBV6-5; cdr3_aa: CASMGLAGEQFF; cdr3_nt: TGTGCCAGCATGGGACTAGCGGGCGAGCAGTTCTTC
clone_size: -; j_call: TRBJ1-1; d_call: TRBD1; v_call: TRBV5-6; cdr3_aa: CASSFGGGRSFF; cdr3_nt: TGTGCCAGCAGCTTCGGAGGGGGCAGGTCTTTCTTT
clone_size: -; j_call: TRBJ2-3; d_call: TRBD2; v_call: TRBV4-2; cdr3_aa: CASSPLAGGPDTQYF; cdr3_nt: TGTGCCAGCAGCCCCCTAGCGGGGGGGCCAGATACGCAGTATTTT
clone_size: once; j_call: TRBJ1-4; d_call: TRBD1; v_call: TRBV27; cdr3_aa: CASSSSRGLAPNEKLFF; cdr3_nt: TGTGCCAGCAGTTCCAGCAGGGGGTTGGCACCTAATGAAAAACTGTTTTTT
clone_size: -; j_call: TRBJ2-1; d_call: -; v_call: TRBV28; cdr3_aa: CASSSLRGSSYNEQFF; cdr3_nt: TGTGCCAGCAGTTCCCTGCGGGGCAGCTCCTACAATGAGCAGTTCTTC
clone_size: -; j_call: TRBJ1-2; d_call: -; v_call: TRBV12-3/TRBV12-4; cdr3_aa: CASSFGRTYGYTF; cdr3_nt: TGTGCCAGCAGTTTTGGCCGGACCTATGGCTACACCTTC
clone_size: -; j_call: TRBJ2-3; d_call: TRBD2; v_call: TRBV27; cdr3_aa: CASTPRLAGGTITDTQYF; cdr3_nt: TGTGCCAGCACCCCCCGACTAGCGGGAGGGACAATCACAGATACGCAGTATTTT
clone_size: -; j_call: TRBJ1-1; d_call: -; v_call: TRBV15; cdr3_aa: CATSTQGDRATLGTEAFF; cdr3_nt: TGTGCCACCAGCACCCAGGGAGATAGGGCAACCCTAGGGACTGAAGCTTTCTTT
clone_size: -; j_call: TRBJ2-1; d_call: -; v_call: TRBV19; cdr3_aa: CASRPRGGSSYNEQFF; cdr3_nt: TGTGCCTCCCGTCCTAGAGGGGGTAGCTCCTACAATGAGCAGTTCTTC
clone_size: -; j_call: TRBJ1-2; d_call: -; v_call: TRBV27; cdr3_aa: CASWSGIYYGYTF; cdr3_nt: TGTGCCAGCTGGTCAGGGATCTACTATGGCTACACCTTC
clone_size: -; j_call: TRBJ1-1; d_call: -; v_call: TRBV27; cdr3_aa: CASSLLGDAEAFF; cdr3_nt: TGTGCCAGCAGCCTGCTCGGGGACGCTGAAGCTTTCTTT
clone_size: -; j_call: TRBJ2-6; d_call: -; v_call: TRBV6-4; cdr3_aa: CASSDSGGSGANVLTF; cdr3_nt: TGTGCCAGCAGTGACTCTGGGGGGTCTGGGGCCAACGTCCTGACTTTC
clone_size: -; j_call: TRBJ2-2; d_call: -; v_call: TRBV24-1; cdr3_aa: CATRGDGELFF; cdr3_nt: TGTGCCACCAGGGGGGACGGGGAGCTGTTTTTT
clone_size: -; j_call: TRBJ2-1; d_call: -; v_call: TRBV14; cdr3_aa: CASSHGGRSYNEQFF; cdr3_nt: TGTGCCAGCAGCCACGGCGGGCGCTCCTACAATGAGCAGTTCTTC
clone_size: -; j_call: TRBJ2-7; d_call: -; v_call: TRBV29-1; cdr3_aa: CSVEEGLTEQYF; cdr3_nt: TGCAGCGTTGAAGAAGGGCTAACCGAGCAGTACTTC
clone_size: once; j_call: TRBJ1-1; d_call: -; v_call: TRBV27; cdr3_aa: CASSLSFDRNTEAFF; cdr3_nt: TGTGCCAGCAGTTTATCGTTTGACAGGAACACTGAAGCTTTCTTT
clone_size: -; j_call: TRBJ1-4; d_call: -; v_call: TRBV6-5; cdr3_aa: CASSFSLEFQKLFF; cdr3_nt: TGTGCCAGCAGTTTCTCTCTGGAATTCCAAAAACTGTTTTTT